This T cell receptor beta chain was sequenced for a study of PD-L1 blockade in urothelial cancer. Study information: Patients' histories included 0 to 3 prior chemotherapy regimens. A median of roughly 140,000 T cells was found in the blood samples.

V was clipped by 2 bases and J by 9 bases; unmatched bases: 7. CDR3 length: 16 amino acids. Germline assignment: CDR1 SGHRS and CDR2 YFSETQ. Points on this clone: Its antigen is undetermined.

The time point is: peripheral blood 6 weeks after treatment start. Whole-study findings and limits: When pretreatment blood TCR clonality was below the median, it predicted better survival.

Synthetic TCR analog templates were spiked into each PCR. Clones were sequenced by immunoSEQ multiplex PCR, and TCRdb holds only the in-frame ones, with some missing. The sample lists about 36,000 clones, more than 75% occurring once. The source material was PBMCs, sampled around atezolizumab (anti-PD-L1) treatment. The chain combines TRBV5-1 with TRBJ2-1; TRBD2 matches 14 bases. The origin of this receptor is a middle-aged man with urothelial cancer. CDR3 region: CASSFTGLAGVVEQFF. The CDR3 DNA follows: TGCGCCAGCAGCTTCACGGGACTAGCGGGAGTTGTTGAGCAGTTCTTC.